The sequence of this T cell receptor (beta chain) was determined in a study of cytomegalovirus exposure and HLA in healthy donors. Study summary: Around four fifths of roughly 430 genotyped donors fell in the Caucasian-associated ancestry cluster. Study-level points and caveats: Earlier results showed most TCR beta V segments being productive about 87% or about 30% of the time.

60 Vbeta and 13 Jbeta primers were used in PCR. Assay: immunoSEQ multiplex PCR; the TCRdb copy retains only in-frame clones and omits some. The sample comprises some 120,000 clones, about two thirds of which are singletons, and around 4% rests with the top ten. The germline CDR1 and CDR2 sequences are SGHRS and YFSETQ. The CDR3 is 16 residues long. V trimming: 1 base; J trimming: 3 bases; junction bases outside the gene matches: 3. To note about this clone: Its antigen is still unknown.

The origin of this receptor is a man in his thirties or forties in good health and CMV-seronegative. The chain employs TRBV5-1 and TRBJ2-2; TRBD2 agrees at 10 bases. Sequencing was carried out using PBMCs. CDR3 nucleotide sequence: TGCGCCAGCAGCTTGCGGACTAGCGGTGACACCGGGGAGCTGTTTTTT. Protein: CASSLRTSGDTGELFF. The full variable domain, completed using reference TRBV5-1 and TRBJ2-2, is KAGVTQTPRYLIKTRGQQVTLSCSPISGHRSVSWYQQTPGQGLQFLFEYFSETQRNKGNFPGRFSGRQFSNSRSEMNVSTLELGDSALYLCASSLRTSGDTGELFFGEGSRLTVL.